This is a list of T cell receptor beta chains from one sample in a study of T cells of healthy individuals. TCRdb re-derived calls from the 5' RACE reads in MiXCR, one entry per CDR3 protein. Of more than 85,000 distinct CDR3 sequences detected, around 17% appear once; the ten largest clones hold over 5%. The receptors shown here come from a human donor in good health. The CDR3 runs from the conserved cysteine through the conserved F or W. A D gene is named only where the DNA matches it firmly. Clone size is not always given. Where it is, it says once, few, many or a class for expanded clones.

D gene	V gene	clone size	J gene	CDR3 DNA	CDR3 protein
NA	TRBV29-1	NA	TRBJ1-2	TGCAGCGTCCATAGAACAGGGTATGGCTACACCTTC	CSVHRTGYGYTF
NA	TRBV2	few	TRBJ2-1	TGTGCCAGCAGTGACCAGGACTATCCCATCTACAATGAGCAGTTCTTC	CASSDQDYPIYNEQFF
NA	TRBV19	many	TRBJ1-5	TGTGCCAGTAGACAAACAGGGCGCAATCAGCCCCAGCATTTT	CASRQTGRNQPQHF
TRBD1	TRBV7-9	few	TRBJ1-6	TGTGCCAGCAGCTCTACTCCGGGACAGGTCGGATCACCCCTCCACTTT	CASSSTPGQVGSPLHF
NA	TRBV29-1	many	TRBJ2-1	TGCAGCGTTGCCTTCATGGTCGGGTTTGAGCAGTTCTTC	CSVAFMVGFEQFF
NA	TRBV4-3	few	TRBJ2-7	TGCGCCAGCAGCCAAGATGGGGGCAGGGGATACGAGCAGTACTTC	CASSQDGGRGYEQYF
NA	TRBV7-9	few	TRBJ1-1	TGTGCCAGCCGTCCGGGGGGTCCCACTGAAGCTTTCTTT	CASRPGGPTEAFF
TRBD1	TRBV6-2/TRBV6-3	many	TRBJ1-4	TGTGCCAGCAGTTACCCCGCAGGGGGATTCGGTAATGAAAAACTGTTTTTT	CASSYPAGGFGNEKLFF
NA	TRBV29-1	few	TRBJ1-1	TGCAGCGTCGTGGGGCTAGGGACGAACACTGAAGCTTTCTTT	CSVVGLGTNTEAFF
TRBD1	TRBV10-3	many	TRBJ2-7	TGTGCCATCAGTACGGGACAGAGCTACGAGCAGTACTTC	CAISTGQSYEQYF